This T cell receptor beta chain was obtained from a study of identical twins. Template switching created a universal primer site, and the cDNA included unique molecular identifiers. TCRdb independently ran MiXCR on the 5' RACE reads; one entry per CDR3 protein. In the table there are around 960,000 distinct CDR3 sequences, about 12% of which are singletons. Only healthy Caucasians were enrolled as donors. Per the germline V gene, CDR1 is SGHNT and CDR2 is YENEEA. V lost 2 bases to trimming and J lost 9 bases; unmatched junction nucleotides: 7. This CDR3 comprises 15 residues. Whole-study findings and limits: Zero-insertion analyses were open to partial confounding by invariant MAIT and iNKT cells. Beta out-of-frame sequences showed weaker excess sharing between twins.

A remark on this clonotype: Its specificity is unknown.

These same data were also listed under a study on yellow fever vaccine responses in identical twins.

The sequenced material came from PBMCs. The clonotype was recovered from a woman aged 18-29 years in good health. J is TRBJ2-1 and V is TRBV11-3, with 10 bases lining up with TRBD2. CDR3 residues: CASSLRLAGVAEQFF. The CDR3 region has the DNA TGTGCCAGCAGCTTAAGGCTAGCGGGAGTAGCTGAGCAGTTCTTC.